This paragraph reports one T cell receptor beta chain. Its antigen is currently unknown. This specimen belongs to a study of PD-1 blockade in classical Hodgkin lymphoma. The length of the CDR3 is 13 residues. Germline assignment: CDR1 MNHEY and CDR2 SVGAGI. Trimming took off 6 bases at V and 4 bases at J, with 10 bases between the two ends. The study, taken as a whole, reports: Newly diagnosed patients reportedly had lower baseline TCR diversity than healthy donors.

The repertoire was sequenced with immunoSEQ multiplex PCR; TCRdb's copy has only in-frame clones and lacks some. The sample lists just over 15,000 clones, about 86% seen once, with less than 1% in the top ten. Described time point: newly diagnosed, previously untreated cHL patient sample. Isolation of CD4+ T cells from thawed PBMCs was performed by magnetic negative selection. Specimen: CD4+ T cells from blood. This chain connects TRBV6-5 to TRBJ2-1; D is possibly TRBD1 or TRBD2 (5 bases each). The receptor was isolated from a human donor with classical Hodgkin lymphoma. CDR3 nucleotides: TGTGCCAGCAGGGGACCGGCTTACAATGAGCAGTTCTTC. This translates into CASRGPAYNEQFF.